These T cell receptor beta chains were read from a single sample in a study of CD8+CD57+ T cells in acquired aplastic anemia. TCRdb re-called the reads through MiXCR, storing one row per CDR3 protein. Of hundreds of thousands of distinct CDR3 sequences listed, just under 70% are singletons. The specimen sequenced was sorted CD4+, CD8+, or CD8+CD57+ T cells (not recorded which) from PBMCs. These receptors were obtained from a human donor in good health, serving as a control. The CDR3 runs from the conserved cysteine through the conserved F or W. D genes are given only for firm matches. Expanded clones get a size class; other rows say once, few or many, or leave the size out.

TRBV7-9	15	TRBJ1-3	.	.	CASSLPNLSGNTIYF	TGTGCCAGCAGCCTCCCGAACCTCTCTGGAAACACCATATATTTT
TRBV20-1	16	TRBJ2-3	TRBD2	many	CSATTGLAGGPDTQYF	TGCAGTGCTACCACGGGACTAGCGGGGGGGCCAGATACGCAGTATTTT
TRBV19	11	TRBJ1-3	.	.	CASDTGHTIYF	TGTGCCAGTGACACGGGACACACCATATATTTT
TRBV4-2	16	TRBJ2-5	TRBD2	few	CASSQEGSGGAETQYF	TGTGCCAGCAGCCAAGAGGGTAGCGGGGGGGCGGAGACCCAGTACTTC
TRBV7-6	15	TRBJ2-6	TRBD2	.	CASSMSGGDSPLHTF	TGTGCCAGCAGCATGTCGGGAGGAGATTCACCCCTCCACACTTTC
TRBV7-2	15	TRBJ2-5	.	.	CASSLGRGAGESQYF	TGTGCCAGCAGCTTAGGACGGGGGGCGGGGGAGTCCCAGTACTTC
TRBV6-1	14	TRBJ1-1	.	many	CASSDQVWGTEAFF	TGTGCCAGCAGTGACCAAGTCTGGGGTACTGAAGCTTTCTTT
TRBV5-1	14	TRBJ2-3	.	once	CASSPLAGTDTQYF	TGCGCCAGCAGCCCATTGGCGGGCACGGATACGCAGTATTTT
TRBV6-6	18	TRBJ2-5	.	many	CASSYSITVGGTRETQYF	TGTGCCAGCAGTTACTCGATAACGGTCGGGGGAACACGGGAGACCCAGTACTTC
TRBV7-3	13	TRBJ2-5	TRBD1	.	CASSVTGAQKLSF	TGCGCCAGCAGCGTGACAGGGGCACAGAAGCTGTCCTTC
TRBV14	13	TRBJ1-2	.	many	CASSQGLDYGYTF	TGTGCCAGCAGCCAGGGATTGGACTATGGCTACACCTTC
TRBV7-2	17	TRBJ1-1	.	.	CASSQGGTAHGYTVAFF	TGTGCCAGCAGCCAGGGTGGAACCGCACACGGCTACACTGTAGCTTTCTTT
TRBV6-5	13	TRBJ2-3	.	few	CASSSTVTDTQYF	TGTGCCAGCAGTTCGACAGTCACAGATACGCAGTATTTT
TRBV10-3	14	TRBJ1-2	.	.	CSSGGPGRNYGYTF	TGCAGCAGCGGTGGGCCCGGCAGAAACTATGGCTACACCTTC
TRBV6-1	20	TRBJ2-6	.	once	CASSELSWQRGLSGANVLTF	TGTGCCAGCAGTGAATTATCATGGCAGAGGGGCCTCTCTGGGGCCAACGTCCTGACTTTC
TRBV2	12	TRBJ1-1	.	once	CASSTTLTEAFF	TGTGCCAGCAGTACAACATTAACTGAAGCTTTCTTT
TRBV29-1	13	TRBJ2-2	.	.	CSVEVRTTGELFF	TGCAGCGTTGAAGTCCGCACCACCGGGGAGCTGTTTTTT
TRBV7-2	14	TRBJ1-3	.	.	CASSPNAQGTEAYF	TGTGCCAGCAGCCCAAACGCACAGGGAACCGAAGCATACTTT
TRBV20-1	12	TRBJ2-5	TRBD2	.	CSACTGGTNQYF	TGCAGTGCGTGTACAGGCGGGACTAATCAGTACTTC
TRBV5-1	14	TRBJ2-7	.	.	CASSLGPTDYEQYF	TGCGCCAGCAGCTTGGGACCCACGGATTACGAGCAGTACTTC
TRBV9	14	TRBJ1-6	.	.	CASSPDRITSTLHF	TGTGCCAGCAGCCCCGACAGGATTACTTCTACCCTCCACTTT
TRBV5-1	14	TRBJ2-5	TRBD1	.	CASSFGQGKETQYF	TGCGCCAGCAGCTTTGGACAGGGCAAAGAGACCCAGTACTTC
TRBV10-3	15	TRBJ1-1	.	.	CAISESDAMNTEAFF	TGTGCCATCAGTGAGTCGGACGCTATGAACACTGAAGCTTTCTTT
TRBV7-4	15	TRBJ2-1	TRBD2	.	CASSSAGGSYNVQFF	TGTGCCAGCAGCTCAGCGGGGGGGTCCTACAATGTGCAGTTCTTC
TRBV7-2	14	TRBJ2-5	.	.	CASGLAFQRETQYF	TGTGCCAGCGGCTTAGCGTTCCAGCGAGAGACCCAGTACTTC
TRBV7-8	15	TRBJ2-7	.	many	CASSPTYEQDYEQYF	TGTGCCAGCAGTCCAACTTATGAACAGGACTACGAGCAGTACTTC
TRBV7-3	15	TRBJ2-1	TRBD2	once	CASSLRAGAYNEQSF	TGTGCCAGCAGCTTAAGAGCGGGGGCCTACAATGAGCAGTCCTTC
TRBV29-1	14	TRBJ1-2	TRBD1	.	CSVVDRGSTGGYTF	TGCAGCGTTGTCGACAGGGGATCGACGGGTGGCTACACCTTC
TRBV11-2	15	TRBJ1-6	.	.	CASSQAHDGYSPLHF	TGTGCCAGCAGCCAAGCCCACGACGGATATTCACCCCTCCACTTT
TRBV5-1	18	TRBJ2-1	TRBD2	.	CASSQVGTSGRGGNEQFF	TGCGCCAGCAGCCAAGTCGGAACTAGCGGGAGGGGAGGTAATGAGCAGTTCTTC
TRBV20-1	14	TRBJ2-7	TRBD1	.	CSAKGQLSSYEQYF	TGCAGTGCAAAGGGACAGCTGAGCTCCTACGAGCAGTACTTC
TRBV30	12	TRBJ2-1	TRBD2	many	CAGQTSGGLLFF	TGTGCCGGACAGACTAGCGGGGGCCTATTGTTCTTC
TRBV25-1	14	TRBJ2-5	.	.	CASSDTVSQETQYF	TGTGCCAGCAGTGACACAGTATCCCAAGAGACCCAGTACTTC
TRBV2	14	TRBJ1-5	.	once	CASRPTYSSQPQHF	TGTGCCAGCAGACCGACATATAGTAGTCAGCCCCAGCATTTT
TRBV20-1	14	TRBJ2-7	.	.	CSASRRPGYNEQYF	TGCAGCGCTAGCCGGAGACCGGGTTACAACGAGCAGTACTTC
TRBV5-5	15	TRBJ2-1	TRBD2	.	CASSIRSGEYNEQFF	TGCGCCAGCAGCATAAGGAGCGGGGAGTACAATGAGCAGTTCTTC
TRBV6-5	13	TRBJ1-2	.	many	CASSYTGHHGYTF	TGTGCCAGCAGTTACACGGGACATCATGGCTACACCTTC
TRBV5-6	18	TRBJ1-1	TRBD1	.	CASSQGTEGAASGTEAFF	TGTGCCAGCAGCCAGGGGACAGAGGGGGCCGCGAGTGGCACTGAGGCTTTCTTT
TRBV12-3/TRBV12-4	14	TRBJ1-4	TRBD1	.	CASSPDRGVGKLFF	TGTGCCAGCAGTCCCGACAGGGGAGTAGGAAAACTGTTTTTT
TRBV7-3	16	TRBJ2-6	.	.	CASSLRSAQRADTLTF	TGTGCCAGCAGCTTAAGATCGGCACAGAGGGCAGATACGCTGACTTTC
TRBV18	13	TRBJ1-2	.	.	CASSPRTASGYTF	TGTGCCAGCTCACCAAGGACAGCATCTGGCTACACCTTC
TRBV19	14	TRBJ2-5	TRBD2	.	CASSIGLAGETQYF	TGTGCCAGTAGTATAGGACTAGCGGGGGAGACCCAGTACTTC